This T cell receptor (beta chain) is from a study of T cell responses to AZD1222 COVID-19 vaccine. The study, taken as a whole, reports: It was only after the peak T cell response that any repertoires were sampled. Just six people given AZD1222 tested seropositive at baseline.

Method: immunoSEQ multiplex PCR; TCRdb's copy keeps in-frame clones and lacks some. The table lists some 190,000 clones, around 89% of them singletons. Notes on this clone: Its antigen is unidentified.

The CDR3 extends over 15 amino acids. Germline CDR1 and CDR2: SGHAT and FQNNGV. J lost 5 bases, V lost 7 bases, and 12 bases had no gene match. The J gene is TRBJ2-3, the V gene TRBV11-2, with 7 bases fitting TRBD1. Source: peripheral blood, taken on day 0 of AZD1222 vaccination. This sequence originates from an adult in good health. The CDR3 DNA follows: TGTGCCAGCAAACCCGGGACAGCCTCCGAAGATACGCAGTATTTT. Protein product: CASKPGTASEDTQYF.